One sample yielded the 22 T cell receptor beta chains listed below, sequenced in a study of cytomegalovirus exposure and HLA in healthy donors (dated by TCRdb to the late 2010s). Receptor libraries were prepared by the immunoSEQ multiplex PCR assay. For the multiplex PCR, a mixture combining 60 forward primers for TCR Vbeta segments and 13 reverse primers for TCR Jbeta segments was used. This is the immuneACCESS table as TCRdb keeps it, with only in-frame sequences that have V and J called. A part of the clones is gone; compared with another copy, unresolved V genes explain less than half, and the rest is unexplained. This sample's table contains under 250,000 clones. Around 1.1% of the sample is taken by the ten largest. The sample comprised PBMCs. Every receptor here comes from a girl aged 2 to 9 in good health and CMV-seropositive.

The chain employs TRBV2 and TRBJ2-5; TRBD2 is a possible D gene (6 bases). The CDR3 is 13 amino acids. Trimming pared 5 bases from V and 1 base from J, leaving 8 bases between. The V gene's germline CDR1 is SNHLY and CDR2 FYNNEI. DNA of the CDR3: TGTGCCAGCAGTCGGGAGCTCCAAGAGACCCAGTACTTC. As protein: CASSRELQETQYF.

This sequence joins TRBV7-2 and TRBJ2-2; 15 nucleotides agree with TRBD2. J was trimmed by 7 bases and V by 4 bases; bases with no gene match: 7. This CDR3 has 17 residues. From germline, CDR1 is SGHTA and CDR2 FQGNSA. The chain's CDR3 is CASSSPGLAGGSGELFF. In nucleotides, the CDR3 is TGTGCCAGCAGCTCCCCGGGACTAGCGGGAGGAAGCGGGGAGCTGTTTTTT.

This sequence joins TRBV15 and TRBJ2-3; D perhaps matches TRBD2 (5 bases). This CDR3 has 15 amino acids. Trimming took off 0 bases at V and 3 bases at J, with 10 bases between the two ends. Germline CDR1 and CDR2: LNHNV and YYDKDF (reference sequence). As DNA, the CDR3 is TGTGCCACCAGCAGAGATCGGGGTGAAACAGATACGCAGTATTTT. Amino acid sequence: CATSRDRGETDTQYF.

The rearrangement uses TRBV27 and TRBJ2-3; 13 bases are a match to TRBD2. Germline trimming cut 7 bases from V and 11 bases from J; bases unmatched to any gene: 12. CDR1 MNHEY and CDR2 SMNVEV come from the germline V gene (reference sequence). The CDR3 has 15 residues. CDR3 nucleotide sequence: TGTGCCAGCATTGATAGGGGACTAGCGGGATTTAAGCAGTATTTT. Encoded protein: CASIDRGLAGFKQYF.

The CDR3 nucleotides read TGTGCCAGCAGCTTAGATGCGACAGGGTCGTATCCCTACGAGCAGTACTTC. It specifies CASSLDATGSYPYEQYF. The chain uses TRBV11-2 and TRBJ2-7, with 7 nucleotides matching TRBD1. Looked up from germline, CDR1 is SGHAT and CDR2 is FQNNGV. The CDR3 runs 17 residues. The ends lost 0 bases at V and 2 bases at J; junction bases unmatched: 10.

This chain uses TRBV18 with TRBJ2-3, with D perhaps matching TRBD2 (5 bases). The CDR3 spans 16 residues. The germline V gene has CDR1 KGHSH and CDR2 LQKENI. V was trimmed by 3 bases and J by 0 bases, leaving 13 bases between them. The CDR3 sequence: CASSPIPGTSTDTQYF. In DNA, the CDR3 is TGTGCCAGCTCACCTATTCCGGGAACTAGCACAGATACGCAGTATTTT.

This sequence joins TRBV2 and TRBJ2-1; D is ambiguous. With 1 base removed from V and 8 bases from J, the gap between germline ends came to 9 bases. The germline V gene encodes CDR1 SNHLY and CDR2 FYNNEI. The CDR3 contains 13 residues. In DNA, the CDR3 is TGTGCCAGCAGTGAAGTACTTTACGATGAGCAGTTCTTC. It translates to CASSEVLYDEQFF.

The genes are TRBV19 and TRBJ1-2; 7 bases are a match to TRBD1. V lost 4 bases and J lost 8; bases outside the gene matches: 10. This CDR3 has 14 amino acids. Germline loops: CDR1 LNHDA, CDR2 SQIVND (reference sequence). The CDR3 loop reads CASSNTPDREGYTF. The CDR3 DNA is TGTGCCAGTAGTAACACCCCCGACAGGGAAGGCTACACCTTC.

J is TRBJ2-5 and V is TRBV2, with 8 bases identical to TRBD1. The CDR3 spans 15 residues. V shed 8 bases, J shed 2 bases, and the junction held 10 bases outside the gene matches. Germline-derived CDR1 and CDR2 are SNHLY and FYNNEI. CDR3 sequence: CASFNPGQAQETQYF. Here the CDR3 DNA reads TGTGCCAGCTTTAATCCGGGACAGGCACAAGAGACCCAGTACTTC.

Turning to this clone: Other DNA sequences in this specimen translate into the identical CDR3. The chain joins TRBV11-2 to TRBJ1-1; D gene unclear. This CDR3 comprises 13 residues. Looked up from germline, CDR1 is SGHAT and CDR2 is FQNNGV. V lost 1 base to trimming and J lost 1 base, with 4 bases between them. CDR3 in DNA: TGTGCCAGCAGCTTAGGACAGAACACTGAAGCTTTCTTT. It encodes CASSLGQNTEAFF.

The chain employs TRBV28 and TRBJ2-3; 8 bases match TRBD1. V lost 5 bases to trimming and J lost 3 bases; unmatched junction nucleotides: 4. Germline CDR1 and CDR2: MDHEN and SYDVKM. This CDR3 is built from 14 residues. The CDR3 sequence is CASSPDRVTDTQYF. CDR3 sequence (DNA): TGTGCCAGCAGTCCGGACAGGGTGACAGATACGCAGTATTTT.

In DNA form, the CDR3 reads TGTGCCAGCAGCTTCGGGCGGGAGGGCCGGGTGACCCAGTACTTC. Its translation is CASSFGREGRVTQYF. This chain joins TRBV5-4 and TRBJ2-5, with 9 bases lining up with TRBD2. Unmatched junction bases numbered 9, after V lost 2 bases and J lost 7 bases. The CDR3 loop spans 15 amino acids. In germline, CDR1 is SGHNT, CDR2 YYREEE (reference sequence). Drawing the rest from reference TRBV5-4 and TRBJ2-5, the complete variable domain is ETGVTQSPTHLIKTRGQQVTLRCSSQSGHNTVSWYQQALGQGPQFIFQYYREEENGRGNFPPRFSGLQFPNYSSELNVNALELDDSALYLCASSFGREGRVTQYFGPGTRLLVL.

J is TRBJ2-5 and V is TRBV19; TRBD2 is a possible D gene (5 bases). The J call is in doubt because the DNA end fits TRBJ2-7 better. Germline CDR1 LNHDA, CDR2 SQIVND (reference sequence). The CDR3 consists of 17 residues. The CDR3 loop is CASSIDRAGRGSYEQYF. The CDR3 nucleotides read TGTGCCAGTAGTATAGATCGTGCGGGTCGCGGATCCTACGAGCAGTACTTC.

The CDR3 loop reads CASSFSLSSSYNEQFF. The CDR3 DNA follows: TGTGCCAGCAGTTTTTCCCTCTCGAGCTCCTACAATGAGCAGTTCTTC. The V gene is TRBV27, the J gene TRBJ2-1, with D unresolved. With 3 bases removed from V and 0 bases from J, the gap between germline ends came to 12 bases. Germline V gene sequence: CDR1 MNHEY, CDR2 SMNVEV (reference sequence). The CDR3 is 16 residues long.

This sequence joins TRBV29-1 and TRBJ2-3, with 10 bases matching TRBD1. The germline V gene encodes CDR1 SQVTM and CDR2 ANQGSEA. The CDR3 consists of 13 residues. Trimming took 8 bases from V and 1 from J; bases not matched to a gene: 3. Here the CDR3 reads CSWDRGGTDTQYF. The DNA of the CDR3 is TGCAGCTGGGACAGGGGTGGCACAGATACGCAGTATTTT.

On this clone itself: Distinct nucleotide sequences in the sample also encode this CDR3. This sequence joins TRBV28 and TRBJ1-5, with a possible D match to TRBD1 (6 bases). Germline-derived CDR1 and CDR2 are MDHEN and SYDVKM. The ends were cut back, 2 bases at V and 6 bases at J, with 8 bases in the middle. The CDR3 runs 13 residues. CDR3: CASSLGRGQPQHF. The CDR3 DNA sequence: TGTGCCAGCAGTTTAGGCAGGGGTCAGCCCCAGCATTTT.

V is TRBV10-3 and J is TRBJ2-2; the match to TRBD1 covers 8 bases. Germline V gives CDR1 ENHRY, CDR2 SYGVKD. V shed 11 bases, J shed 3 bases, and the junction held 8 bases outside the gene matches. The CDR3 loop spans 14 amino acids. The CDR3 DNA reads TGTGCCTCAACGGACAGGGATCACACCGGGGAGCTGTTTTTT. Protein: CASTDRDHTGELFF.

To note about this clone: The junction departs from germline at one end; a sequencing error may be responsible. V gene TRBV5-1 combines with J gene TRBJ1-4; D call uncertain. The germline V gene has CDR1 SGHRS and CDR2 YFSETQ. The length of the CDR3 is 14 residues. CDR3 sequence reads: CASSLGSTNEKLLF. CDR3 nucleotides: TGCGCCAGCAGCTTGGGTTCAACTAATGAAAAACTGCTTTTT.

CDR3 sequence reads: CASSPERGGYYGYTF. For the CDR3, the DNA is TGTGCCAGCAGCCCCGAGCGCGGGGGATACTATGGCTACACCTTC. The J gene is TRBJ1-2, the V gene TRBV4-2; tentatively, D is TRBD1 (5 bases). The CDR3 runs 15 residues. CDR1 and CDR2 (germline): LGHNA, YNFKEQ. The V end was cut by 4 bases, the J end by 3 bases, with 15 bases between.

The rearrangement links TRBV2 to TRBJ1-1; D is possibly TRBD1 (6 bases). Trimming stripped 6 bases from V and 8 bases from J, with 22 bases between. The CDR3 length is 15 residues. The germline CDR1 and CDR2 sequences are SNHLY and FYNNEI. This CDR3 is CASSSGETKQREAFF. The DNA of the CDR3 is TGTGCCAGCAGCTCAGGGGAAACCAAACAGAGAGAAGCTTTCTTT.

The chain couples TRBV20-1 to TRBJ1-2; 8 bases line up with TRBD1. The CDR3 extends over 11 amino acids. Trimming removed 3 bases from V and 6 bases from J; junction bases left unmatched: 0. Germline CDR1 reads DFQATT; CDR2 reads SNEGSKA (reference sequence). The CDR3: CSARDRDGYTF. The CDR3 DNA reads TGCAGTGCTAGGGACAGGGATGGCTACACCTTC.

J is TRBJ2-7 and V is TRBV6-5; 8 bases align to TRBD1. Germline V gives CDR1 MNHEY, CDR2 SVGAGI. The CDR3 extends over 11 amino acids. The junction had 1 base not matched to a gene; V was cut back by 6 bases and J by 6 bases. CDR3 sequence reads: CASRTGAEQYF. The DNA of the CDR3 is TGTGCCAGCAGGACAGGGGCCGAGCAGTACTTC.